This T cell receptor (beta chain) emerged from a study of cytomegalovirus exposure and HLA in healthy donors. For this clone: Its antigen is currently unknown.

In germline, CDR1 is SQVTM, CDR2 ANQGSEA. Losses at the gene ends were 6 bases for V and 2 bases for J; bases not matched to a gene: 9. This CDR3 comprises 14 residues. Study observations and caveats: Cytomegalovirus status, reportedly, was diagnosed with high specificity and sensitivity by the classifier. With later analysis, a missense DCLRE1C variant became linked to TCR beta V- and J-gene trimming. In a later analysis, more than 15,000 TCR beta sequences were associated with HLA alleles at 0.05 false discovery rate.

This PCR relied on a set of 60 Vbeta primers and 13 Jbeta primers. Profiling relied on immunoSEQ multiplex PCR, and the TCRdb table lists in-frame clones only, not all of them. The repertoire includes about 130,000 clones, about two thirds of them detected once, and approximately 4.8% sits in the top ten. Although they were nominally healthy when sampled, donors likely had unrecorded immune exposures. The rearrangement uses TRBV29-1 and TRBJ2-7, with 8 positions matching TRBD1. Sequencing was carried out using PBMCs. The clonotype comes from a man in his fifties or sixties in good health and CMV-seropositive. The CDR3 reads CSVGTGGSTYEQYF. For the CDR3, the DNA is TGCAGCGTCGGTACAGGGGGTTCGACCTACGAGCAGTACTTC.